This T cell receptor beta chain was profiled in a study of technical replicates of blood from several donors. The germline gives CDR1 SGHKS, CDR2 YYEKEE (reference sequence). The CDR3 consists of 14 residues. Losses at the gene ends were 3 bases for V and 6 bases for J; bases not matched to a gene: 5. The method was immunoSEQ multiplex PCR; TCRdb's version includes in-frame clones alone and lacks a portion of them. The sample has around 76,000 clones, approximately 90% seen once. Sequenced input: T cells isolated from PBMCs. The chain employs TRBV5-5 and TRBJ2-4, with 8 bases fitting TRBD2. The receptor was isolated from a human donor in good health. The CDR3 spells CASSSGLVGNIQYF. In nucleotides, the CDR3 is TGTGCCAGCAGCTCGGGACTAGTGGGAAACATTCAGTACTTC.